One and the same sample provided the 21 T cell receptor beta chains below, sequenced in a study of OX40 agonist ivuxolimab in advanced cancers. Libraries came from the immunoSEQ multiplex PCR assay. Not all clones reach the TCRdb copy of this immuneACCESS table, which keeps in-frame sequences only. Checked studies attribute under half of the gap to unresolved V genes and leave the rest unexplained. Across this sample there are about 21,000 clones, with roughly four fifths seen only once. The ten biggest clones cover 30% to 40% of the sample. This specimen consisted of CD4+ or CD8+ T cells sorted from blood, obtained in a trial of the OX40 agonist ivuxolimab. The receptor source for this set is an adult with an advanced solid tumor such as melanoma, head and neck, liver or kidney cancer.

The rearrangement links TRBV30 to TRBJ1-5; D gene uncertain. Trimming pared 0 bases from V and 5 bases from J, leaving 8 bases between. CDR3 length: 13 amino acids. Germline CDR1 and CDR2: GTSNPN and SVGIG (reference sequence). CDR3 nucleotide sequence: TGTGCCTGGAGTGTACAGAGCGATCAGCCCCAGCATTTT. Its protein is CAWSVQSDQPQHF.

This rearrangement joins TRBV27 to TRBJ2-2, with TRBD1 matching 7 bases. This CDR3 region has 18 residues. The V and J ends lost 3 bases and 0 bases, in that order; junction bases with no gene match: 10. In germline, CDR1 is MNHEY, CDR2 SMNVEV (reference sequence). This CDR3 is CASSFFLTGTANTGELFF. In DNA, the CDR3 is TGTGCCAGCAGTTTTTTCCTTACCGGGACAGCGAACACCGGGGAGCTGTTTTTT.

V and J are TRBV2 and TRBJ2-5; a possible D gene is TRBD2 (6 bases). Trimming stripped 3 bases from V and 5 bases from J, with 16 bases between. Germline loops: CDR1 SNHLY, CDR2 FYNNEI. This CDR3 region has 15 residues. The CDR3 DNA reads TGTGCCAGCAGTGAGGACGAAGGGAGCGGGGAGACCCAGTACTTC. It yields the protein CASSEDEGSGETQYF.

This clone is classed as large. The chain has TRBV6-5 and TRBJ2-7; TRBD2 aligns across 8 bases. This CDR3 is built from 15 residues. With V trimmed by 2 bases and J by 2 bases, 5 bases remained unmatched. The germline gives CDR1 MNHEY, CDR2 SVGAGI. The CDR3 here is CASSYAAGDTYEQYF. CDR3 nucleotide sequence: TGTGCCAGCAGTTACGCAGCGGGGGACACCTACGAGCAGTACTTC.

The CDR3 DNA follows: TGTGCCAGTAGTATATTTTCGCGGGGTTCTACCCCCTATGGCTACACCTTC. Protein product: CASSIFSRGSTPYGYTF. The gene calls are TRBV19 and TRBJ1-2; D is ambiguous. The CDR3 runs to 17 residues. Germline CDR1 and CDR2: LNHDA and SQIVND (reference sequence). V lost 2 bases and J 4 bases, leaving 20 bases between the germline ends.

The chain combines TRBV30 with TRBJ1-2, with D possibly matching TRBD1 (6 bases). Germline lookup yields CDR1 GTSNPN and CDR2 SVGIG (reference sequence). There are 15 residues in the CDR3. The V end was cut by 0 bases, the J end by 0 bases, with 11 bases between. This CDR3 reads CAWSVTDSTNYGYTF. The CDR3 region has the DNA TGTGCCTGGAGTGTAACGGACAGTACTAACTATGGCTACACCTTC.

The chain employs TRBV30 and TRBJ2-1; D unresolved. This CDR3 contains 13 residues. Deletions cut 2 bases from V and 5 bases from J, with 10 bases between. Germline V gene data show CDR1 as GTSNPN and CDR2 as SVGIG (reference sequence). DNA of the CDR3: TGTGCCTGGAGTAGGGCCCCCCACAATGAGCAGTTCTTC. Translating gives CAWSRAPHNEQFF.

This clone was counted a single time. The V call is TRBV7-9, the J call TRBJ2-1; tentatively, D is TRBD2 (6 bases). The V and J ends lost 0 bases and 6 bases respectively, with 21 bases between them. Germline V gene data show CDR1 as SEHNR and CDR2 as FQNEAQ (reference sequence). This CDR3 spans 18 amino acids. For the CDR3, the DNA is TGTGCCAGCAGCTTAGCGCGGGGTCGTAGCGTTACAGTCAATGAGCAGTTCTTC. Encoded protein: CASSLARGRSVTVNEQFF.

The V and J genes are TRBV5-4 and TRBJ1-1; D perhaps matches TRBD1 (5 bases). This CDR3 has 20 amino acids. The germline CDR1 and CDR2 sequences are SGHNT and YYREEE (reference sequence). Trimming left V 0 bases short and J 6 bases short, with 30 bases between. The CDR3 DNA reads TGTGCCAGCAGCTTGGTAGGACGAGGACAATTTGGGCTCCAGAGTCCTGAAGCTTTCTTT. Amino acid sequence: CASSLVGRGQFGLQSPEAFF.

V is TRBV5-4 and J is TRBJ2-5, with D perhaps assigned TRBD1 or TRBD2 (7 bases each). Trimming took 3 bases from V and 5 from J, leaving 14 bases between them. CDR3 length: 14 amino acids. Germline V gene lookup returns CDR1 SGHNT and CDR2 YYREEE (reference sequence). The CDR3 bases are TGTGCCAGCAGCTCCAGGGGGGGGTTGGAGACCCAGTACTTC. This sequence encodes CASSSRGGLETQYF.

The CDR3 nucleotides read TGTGCCAGCAGTTTCTGGGACAGTGAGGATGAGCAGTTCTTC. It codes for CASSFWDSEDEQFF. The rearrangement joins TRBV2 to TRBJ2-1; TRBD1 matches at 7 bases. From germline, CDR1 is SNHLY and CDR2 FYNNEI. This CDR3 spans 14 amino acids. V shed 5 bases and J 8 bases; nucleotides not matched to a gene: 9.

The rearrangement joins TRBV28 to TRBJ2-1, with a tentative D call TRBD2 (5 bases). Between the trimmed V and J ends, which lost 6 bases and 4 bases, there was a span of 16 bases. This CDR3 is 15 amino acids long. Germline values: CDR1 MDHEN, CDR2 SYDVKM. DNA of the CDR3: TGTGCCAGCAGCCCCCCCAGCGGCCCTTACAATGAGCAGTTCTTC. Its protein is CASSPPSGPYNEQFF. The variable domain in full, completed from reference TRBV28 and TRBJ2-1, reads DVKVTQSSRYLVKRTGEKVFLECVQDMDHENMFWYRQDPGLGLRLIYFSYDVKMKEKGDIPEGYSVSREKKERFSLILESASTNQTSMYLCASSPPSGPYNEQFFGPGTRLTVL.

This clone was detected only a few times. J is TRBJ2-1 and V is TRBV5-1, with D perhaps TRBD2 (5 bases). The CDR3 is made up of 13 amino acids. Germline values: CDR1 SGHRS, CDR2 YFSETQ. Trimming removed 6 bases from V and 6 bases from J, with 13 bases in between. The CDR3 reads CASTAGYPNEQFF. CDR3 bases: TGCGCCAGCACCGCGGGTTACCCCAATGAGCAGTTCTTC.

V usage is TRBV6-1 and J usage is TRBJ2-6; 9 bases align to TRBD1. CDR3 size: 16 residues. From germline, CDR1 is MNHNS and CDR2 SASEGT. V shed 4 bases, J shed 4 bases, and the junction held 5 bases outside the gene matches. The CDR3 spells CASSGGTGTGANVLTF. For the CDR3, the DNA is TGTGCCAGCAGTGGCGGGACAGGGACCGGGGCCAACGTCCTGACTTTC.

The V call is TRBV2, the J call TRBJ2-6, with no clear D. V lost 2 bases, J lost 0 bases, and 8 bases lay in between. Germline CDR1 is SNHLY and CDR2 is FYNNEI. This CDR3 is 16 amino acids long. In DNA, the CDR3 is TGTGCCAGCAGTGAATGGTGGAGCTCTGGGGCCAACGTCCTGACTTTC. Translating gives CASSEWWSSGANVLTF.

The V call is TRBV21-1, the J call TRBJ1-1; the listed D gene, TRBD1, was not tested against the DNA. TRBV21-1 is given as a pseudogene. The CDR3 extends over 15 amino acids. CDR3 nucleotides: TGTGCCAGCAGCCTCCGGTGGACAGGGGCACCTGAAGCTTTCTTT. It codes for CASSLRWTGAPEAFF.

Within the sample, this clone is medium-sized. The gene calls are TRBV10-3 and TRBJ1-3; tentative D call: TRBD1 (6 bases). Trimming took off 2 bases at V and 1 base at J, with 15 bases between the two ends. The CDR3 covers 17 residues. In germline, CDR1 is ENHRY, CDR2 SYGVKD. The CDR3 is CAISEGTGSQSGNTIYF. The CDR3 bases are TGTGCCATCAGTGAGGGTACAGGGAGTCAATCTGGAAACACCATATATTTT.

The chain joins TRBV6-1 to TRBJ2-1; 10 positions agree with TRBD2. Germline assignment: CDR1 MNHNS and CDR2 SASEGT. The length of the CDR3 is 15 residues. Trimming cost V 5 bases and J 7 bases; bases outside gene matches: 8. CDR3 sequence (DNA): TGTGCCAGCAGTTCCCTAGGGGGACTAGCGAATGAGCAGTTCTTC. Its protein product is CASSSLGGLANEQFF.

The chain couples TRBV6-5 to TRBJ2-2; D not resolved. The CDR3 covers 12 residues. V lost 2 bases and J 4 bases, leaving 2 bases between the germline ends. CDR1 is MNHEY and CDR2 is SVGAGI in the germline V gene. CDR3 protein: CASSYPTGELFF. The CDR3 nucleotides read TGTGCCAGCAGTTACCCCACCGGGGAGCTGTTTTTT.

The chain is built from TRBV19 and TRBJ2-7, with D perhaps TRBD2 (6 bases). CDR3 length: 14 amino acids. CDR1 and CDR2 from the germline V gene are LNHDA and SQIVND (reference sequence). Trimming pared 5 bases from V and 9 bases from J, leaving 20 bases between. The CDR3 loop reads CASSGLLAEGGQYF. The CDR3 region has the DNA TGTGCCAGTAGTGGACTACTGGCGGAAGGCGGGCAGTACTTC.

The rearrangement links TRBV5-6 to TRBJ2-3; 9 bases match TRBD2. The junction had 6 bases not matched to a gene; V was cut back by 2 bases and J by 2 bases. The CDR3 sequence is 16 residues long. Germline CDR1 reads SGHDT; CDR2 reads YYEEEE. The DNA for the CDR3 is TGTGCCAGCAGCTTAGGTGCGGGGGGGCCCACAGATACGCAGTATTTT. Amino acid sequence: CASSLGAGGPTDTQYF.